This T cell receptor beta chain derives from a study of lymphopenia after photon versus proton radiotherapy. The study's findings and limits: Larger post-nadir TCR diversity loss correlated inversely with survival in deceased patients. After the lymphocyte nadir, photon-treated repertoires showed oligoclonal expansion, especially of CD8+ Temra cells. Better survival with proton therapy was suggested as possible, not demonstrated. Proton therapy kept repertoires fairly stable, unlike photons, which gained effector/memory cells.

Data came from immunoSEQ multiplex PCR; TCRdb stores just in-frame clones and leaves some out. The sample contains some 55,000 clones, approximately 82% of which appear only once. The V gene lost 7 bases and the J gene lost 9 bases, with 17 bases spanning the gap. There are 13 residues in the CDR3. Germline V gene sequence: CDR1 MDHEN, CDR2 SYDVKM. This clone was seen more than once but under ten times. Antigen: not known. Sample: peripheral blood, taken from a patient treated with photon-based radiotherapy. The chain recombines TRBV28 with TRBJ2-3; possible D gene TRBD2, 6 bases. This clonotype was obtained from a man aged 50-59 years with gastric cancer. CDR3 protein: CASMTVRRGTQYF. In DNA form, the CDR3 reads TGTGCCAGCATGACAGTCCGACGGGGGACGCAGTATTTT.